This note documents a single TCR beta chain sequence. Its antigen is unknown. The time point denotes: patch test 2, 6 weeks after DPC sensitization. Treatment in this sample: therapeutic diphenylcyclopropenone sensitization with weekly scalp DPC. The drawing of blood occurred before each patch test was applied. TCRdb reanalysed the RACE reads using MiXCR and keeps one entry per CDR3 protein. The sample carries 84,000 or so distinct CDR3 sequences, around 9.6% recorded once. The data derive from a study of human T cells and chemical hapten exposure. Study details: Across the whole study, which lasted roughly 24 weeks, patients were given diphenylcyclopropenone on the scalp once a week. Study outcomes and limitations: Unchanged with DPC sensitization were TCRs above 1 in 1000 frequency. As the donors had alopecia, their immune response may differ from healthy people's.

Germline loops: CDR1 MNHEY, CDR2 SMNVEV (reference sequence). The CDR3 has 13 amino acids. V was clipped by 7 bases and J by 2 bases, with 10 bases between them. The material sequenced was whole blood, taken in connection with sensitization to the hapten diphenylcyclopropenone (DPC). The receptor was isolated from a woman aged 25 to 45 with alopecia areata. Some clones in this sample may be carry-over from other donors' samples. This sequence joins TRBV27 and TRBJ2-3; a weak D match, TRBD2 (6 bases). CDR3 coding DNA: TGTGCCAGCATGGGCGGGGACACAGATACGCAGTATTTT. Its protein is CASMGGDTDTQYF.